These T cell receptor beta chains were read from a single sample in a study of Ad26.COV2.S vaccination and SARS-CoV-2 variants. Some clones are missing from TCRdb's copy, which holds only in-frame ones; the method was immunoSEQ multiplex PCR. The top ten hold approximately 1.7% of the sample, which has 350,000 to 450,000 clones, 92% seen once. The sample here was peripheral blood, taken in a trial of Ad26.COV2.S vaccine versus placebo. Every receptor here comes from a person between 18 and 60 years old who received the Ad26.COV2.S COVID-19 vaccine or a placebo. Both conserved end residues are part of each CDR3. D genes are given only for firm matches. Some rows mark clone size as missing; the rest say once, few, many or name a class of expanded clone.

v_call	clone_size	d_call	j_call	cdr3_length	cdr3_aa	cdr3_nt
TRBV28	.	.	TRBJ1-3	13	CASSTGFGNTIYF	TGTGCCAGCAGCACAGGTTTTGGAAACACCATATATTTT
TRBV9	.	TRBD2	TRBJ2-1	15	CASSVVAGQYNEQFF	TGTGCCAGCAGCGTAGTAGCGGGGCAATACAATGAGCAGTTCTTC
TRBV7-9	.	TRBD1	TRBJ2-3	17	CASSLFNGTGGTDTQYF	TGTGCCAGCAGCTTATTCAACGGGACAGGGGGCACAGATACGCAGTATTTT
TRBV7-2	.	TRBD2	TRBJ2-1	12	CASSWTRSEQFF	TGTGCCAGCAGCTGGACTAGAAGTGAGCAGTTCTTC
TRBV3-1/TRBV3-2	.	.	TRBJ1-2	15	CASSQGGLQGYGYTF	TGTGCCAGCAGCCAAGGGGGGTTACAGGGTTATGGCTACACCTTC
TRBV5-6	.	.	TRBJ1-2	18	CASSGHAFGEGQHYGYTF	TGTGCCAGCAGCGGACATGCTTTCGGAGAGGGTCAGCACTATGGCTACACCTTC
TRBV9	.	.	TRBJ1-2	13	CASSPQYEYGYTF	TGTGCCAGCAGCCCCCAGTACGAATATGGCTACACCTTC
TRBV29-1	.	.	TRBJ1-2	13	CSVVRDFNYGYTF	TGCAGCGTTGTTCGGGATTTCAACTATGGCTACACCTTC
TRBV15	.	.	TRBJ2-7	13	CATSREWSYEQYF	TGTGCCACCAGCAGGGAGTGGTCCTACGAGCAGTACTTC
TRBV2	few	TRBD1	TRBJ1-2	12	CASSVTGIGYTF	TGTGCCAGCAGTGTGACAGGGATTGGCTACACCTTC
TRBV7-9	.	.	TRBJ2-1	13	CASSLVVVNEQFF	TGTGCCAGCAGCTTAGTAGTAGTCAATGAGCAGTTCTTC
TRBV6-1	.	.	TRBJ2-3	14	CASSDQIMGDTQYF	TGTGCCAGCAGTGACCAGATTATGGGGGATACGCAGTATTTT
TRBV24-1	.	.	TRBJ1-2	14	CATSDLRTIGGYTF	TGTGCCACCAGTGATTTAAGGACCATCGGCGGCTACACCTTC
TRBV6-2/TRBV6-3	once	.	TRBJ2-2	15	CASSRQVRLTGELFF	TGTGCCAGCAGCCGACAGGTTAGACTCACCGGGGAGCTGTTTTTT
TRBV27	.	.	TRBJ1-5	13	CASSLERGQPQHF	TGTGCCAGCAGTTTAGAGAGGGGACAGCCCCAGCATTTT
TRBV19	.	.	TRBJ1-1	12	CASGRGNTEAFF	TGTGCCAGTGGGAGGGGTAACACTGAAGCTTTCTTT
TRBV28	once	TRBD2	TRBJ2-5	16	CASSPRAAGGLETQYF	TGTGCCAGCAGTCCCAGAGCCGCGGGGGGGCTAGAGACCCAGTACTTC
TRBV2	.	.	TRBJ1-5	13	CASSENSNQPQHF	TGTGCCAGCAGCGAGAATAGCAATCAGCCCCAGCATTTT
TRBV28	.	.	TRBJ2-7	15	CASSSRGDSSYEQYF	TGTGCCAGCAGTTCGCGGGGCGATAGCTCCTACGAGCAGTACTTC
TRBV7-2	.	.	TRBJ2-1	16	CASSLRWQGPYNEQFF	TGTGCCAGCAGCTTAAGGTGGCAAGGGCCGTACAATGAGCAGTTCTTC
TRBV4-3	once	.	TRBJ2-1	15	CASSHHSGLYNEQFF	TGCGCCAGCAGCCACCACTCGGGACTGTACAATGAGCAGTTCTTC
TRBV29-1	.	TRBD2	TRBJ2-1	16	CSVEGAAGLVGNEQFF	TGCAGCGTTGAAGGGGCAGCTGGACTAGTCGGCAATGAGCAGTTCTTC
TRBV7-9	.	TRBD1	TRBJ1-2	15	CASSSPGGANYGYTF	TGTGCCAGCAGCTCGCCAGGGGGGGCTAACTATGGCTACACCTTC